Following are 2 T cell receptor beta chains from one sample sequenced in a study of T-cell reconstitution after alpha-beta-depleted transplantation in children. The TCRbeta library was prepared with unique molecular identifiers. MiXCR was run by TCRdb on the PCR reads, yielding one entry per CDR3 protein. The table records around 420,000 distinct CDR3 sequences, about a sixth of them present only once. Sequencing was performed on PBMCs, mostly from graft donor cells, taken 360 days after TCRalphabeta/CD19-depleted stem cell transplant. These receptors all come from a boy younger than two who had a stem cell transplant for Wiskott-Aldrich syndrome, so the T cells may come from the graft donor.

The chain carries TRBV15 and TRBJ2-7; D is ambiguous. Germline CDR1 LNHNV, CDR2 YYDKDF (reference sequence). This CDR3 has 14 amino acids. The germline V and J ends were trimmed by 5 bases and 5 bases, with 16 bases remaining between them. CDR3 amino acids: CATSARLITHEQYF. In nucleotides, the CDR3 is TGTGCCACCAGCGCCAGGTTGATTACCCACGAGCAGTACTTC.

This clonotype was picked up a small number of times. The chain couples TRBV6-1 to TRBJ2-5; a weak D match, TRBD1 (6 bases). Trimming shortened V by 3 bases and J by 5 bases, and 13 bases separated the two germline ends. Germline assignment: CDR1 MNHNS and CDR2 SASEGT. The CDR3 totals 14 residues. The CDR3 DNA reads TGTGCCAGCAGTGAGTTCAGGGGCAGGGAGACCCAGTACTTC. Residues: CASSEFRGRETQYF.